One and the same sample provided the 25 T cell receptor beta chains below, sequenced in a study of cytomegalovirus exposure and HLA in healthy donors. PCR employed 60 Vbeta and 13 Jbeta primers. Some clones are missing from TCRdb's copy, which holds only in-frame ones; the method was immunoSEQ multiplex PCR. Seen here are 150,000 to 200,000 clones, approximately 80% observed once, and the top ten hold more than 4%. The sample consisted of PBMCs. These receptors were obtained from a man aged 18 to 35 in good health and CMV-seronegative.

This clone has just a few counts. The chain has TRBV2 and TRBJ1-5; TRBD1 matches at 8 bases. The CDR3 runs to 15 residues. Germline V gene sequence: CDR1 SNHLY, CDR2 FYNNEI. Trimming at V came to 2 bases and at J to 7 bases, leaving 7 bases not matched to a gene. In nucleotides, the CDR3 is TGTGCCAGCAGTGAACGACAGGGGATAATACAGCCCCAGCATTTT. It translates to CASSERQGIIQPQHF.

This chain uses TRBV4-1 with TRBJ2-7, with unresolved D. The CDR3 sequence is 15 residues long. Trimming cost V 1 base and J 5 bases, with 15 bases left between them. The germline gives CDR1 MGHRA, CDR2 YSYEKL. The CDR3 here is CASSQVPGLSDEQYF. For the CDR3, the DNA is TGCGCCAGCAGCCAAGTTCCCGGGTTGAGTGACGAGCAGTACTTC.

The CDR3: CASSPPRVNYNEQFF. The CDR3 DNA reads TGTGCCAGCAGTCCCCCGCGGGTAAACTACAATGAGCAGTTCTTC. This chain joins TRBV27 and TRBJ2-1; tentative D call: TRBD2 (5 bases). Germline CDR1 MNHEY, CDR2 SMNVEV (reference sequence). V dropped 5 bases and J dropped 3 bases, with 14 bases sitting between them. The CDR3 extends over 15 amino acids.

This clone was seen a single time. A read error may produce the germline difference seen at one junction end. The genes are TRBV7-7 and TRBJ2-3; 9 positions agree with TRBD2. Germline CDR1 SSHAT, CDR2 FNYEAQ (reference sequence). The CDR3 consists of 16 residues. CDR3 nucleotide sequence: TGTGCTAGCAGCCCCAGGGGACTAGCAGGCTCAGATACGCAGTATTTT. This encodes CASSPRGLAGSDTQYF. The full variable domain, its missing parts supplied by reference TRBV7-7 and TRBJ2-3, is GAGVSQSPRYKVTKRGQDVTLRCDPISSHATLYWYQQALGQGPEFLTYFNYEAQPDKSGLPSDRFSAERPEGSISTLTIQRTEQRDSAMYRCASSPRGLAGSDTQYFGPGTRLTVL.

V and J are TRBV19 and TRBJ1-1, with D possibly being TRBD1 (5 bases). Germline values: CDR1 LNHDA, CDR2 SQIVND (reference sequence). Trimming took off 5 bases at V and 1 base at J, with 11 bases between the two ends. The CDR3 length is 14 residues. The chain's CDR3 is CASSQGAGNTEAFF. In nucleotides, the CDR3 is TGTGCCAGTAGTCAGGGCGCCGGGAACACTGAAGCTTTCTTT.

This clone was counted a single time. The V gene is TRBV19, the J gene TRBJ1-3, with TRBD1 matching 7 bases. The germline CDR1 and CDR2 sequences are LNHDA and SQIVND (reference sequence). With 4 bases clipped from V and 4 bases from J, the junction kept 10 bases outside the gene matches. The CDR3 consists of 16 residues. CDR3 sequence reads: CASSTPGQQSGNTIYF. For the CDR3, the DNA is TGTGCCAGTAGTACCCCGGGACAGCAGTCAGGAAACACCATATATTTT. Complete variable domain (other parts from reference TRBV19 and TRBJ1-3): DGGITQSPKYLFRKEGQNVTLSCEQNLNHDAMYWYRQDPGQGLRLIYYSQIVNDFQKGDIAEGYSVSREKKESFPLTVTSAQKNPTAFYLCASSTPGQQSGNTIYFGEGSWLTVV.

The chain combines TRBV9 with TRBJ2-2; D is uncertain. V was cut by 7 bases and J by 1 base, with 8 bases left in between. Germline CDR1 and CDR2: SGDLS and YYNGEE. This CDR3 is 13 amino acids long. The DNA of the CDR3 is TGTGCCAGCCTCCAGGAGAACACCGGGGAGCTGTTTTTT. Translation gives CASLQENTGELFF.

The CDR3 nucleotides are TGTGCCAGCAGCTTACCGGGAGGGCCCTACGAGCAGTACTTC. Its protein is CASSLPGGPYEQYF. This chain joins TRBV7-2 and TRBJ2-7; 8 nucleotides line up with TRBD2. The CDR3 totals 14 residues. Trimming cost V 2 bases and J 2 bases; bases outside gene matches: 2. In germline, CDR1 is SGHTA, CDR2 FQGNSA.

The chain recombines TRBV19 with TRBJ1-5; tentatively, D is TRBD1 (5 bases). Trimming cost V 3 bases and J 7 bases, with 13 bases left between them. Germline V gene lookup returns CDR1 LNHDA and CDR2 SQIVND (reference sequence). This CDR3 contains 14 residues. Written as DNA, the CDR3 is TGTGCCAGTAGTATGGGGGGGAGAGGACAGCCCCAGCATTTT. Protein product: CASSMGGRGQPQHF.

This clone was observed a handful of times. This chain joins TRBV12-5 and TRBJ1-1; 9 positions agree with TRBD1. Trimming cost V 6 bases and J 0 bases; bases outside gene matches: 2. Per germline, CDR1 LGHNT and CDR2 FRNRAP. CDR3 length equals 14 residues. CDR3 coding DNA: TGTGCTAGTGGAACAGGGGGCCTGAACACTGAAGCTTTCTTT. Translated, it gives CASGTGGLNTEAFF.

V usage is TRBV30 and J usage is TRBJ2-7; TRBD2 might be the D (7 bases). In germline, CDR1 is GTSNPN, CDR2 SVGIG (reference sequence). The CDR3 contains 14 residues. Trimming took 4 bases from V and 0 from J, leaving 13 bases between them. The CDR3 DNA reads TGTGCCTGGACCAGGGGAGGGAGCTCCTACGAGCAGTACTTC. As protein: CAWTRGGSSYEQYF.

The CDR3 loop reads CASSLAVSSYNEQFF. The CDR3 region has the DNA TGTGCCAGTTCACTAGCGGTGAGCTCCTACAATGAGCAGTTCTTC. The V gene is TRBV19, the J gene TRBJ2-1, with 8 bases identical to TRBD2. V lost 8 bases, J lost 0 bases, and 6 bases stayed unmatched. This CDR3 comprises 15 residues. The germline V gene has CDR1 LNHDA and CDR2 SQIVND (reference sequence). Together with reference TRBV19 and TRBJ2-1, the CDR3 gives the full variable domain: DGGITQSPKYLFRKEGQNVTLSCEQNLNHDAMYWYRQDPGQGLRLIYYSQIVNDFQKGDIAEGYSVSREKKESFPLTVTSAQKNPTAFYLCASSLAVSSYNEQFFGPGTRLTVL.

This clone turned up a few times. This chain links TRBV5-1 with TRBJ2-1; possible D gene TRBD2, 6 bases. This CDR3 has 15 residues. In germline, CDR1 is SGHRS, CDR2 YFSETQ. Between the trimmed V and J ends, which lost 5 bases and 7 bases, there was a span of 19 bases. The CDR3 nucleotides are TGCGCCAGCAGGGCGGACTCAAACGGAGGGAATGAGCAGTTCTTC. Translation: CASRADSNGGNEQFF.

The V call is TRBV7-9, the J call TRBJ2-3, with 9 bases that match TRBD2. This CDR3 has 16 residues. The germline CDR1 and CDR2 sequences are SEHNR and FQNEAQ (reference sequence). With V trimmed by 2 bases and J by 5 bases, 8 bases remained unmatched. CDR3 amino acids: CASSLLAGPRGDTQYF. The DNA of the CDR3 is TGTGCCAGCAGCTTACTAGCGGGACCGAGGGGAGATACGCAGTATTTT.

The chain joins TRBV7-9 to TRBJ1-2; D ambiguous. This CDR3 contains 13 residues. The germline V gene has CDR1 SEHNR and CDR2 FQNEAQ (reference sequence). Trimming pared 1 base from V and 5 bases from J, leaving 8 bases between. In DNA form, the CDR3 reads TGTGCCAGCAGCTTAGTAGAGAAATATGGCTACACCTTC. Its translation: CASSLVEKYGYTF.

The genes are TRBV19 and TRBJ1-5, with no clear D. Germline V gene data show CDR1 as LNHDA and CDR2 as SQIVND (reference sequence). This CDR3 has 17 amino acids. V shed 1 base and J shed 4 bases, with 17 bases lying between them. The CDR3: CASSIGREAQVNQPQHF. CDR3 DNA: TGTGCCAGTAGTATAGGACGAGAAGCTCAGGTGAATCAGCCCCAGCATTTT.

V and J are TRBV2 and TRBJ1-1; perhaps TRBD1 as D (5 bases). V was cut by 7 bases and J by 1 base, with 13 bases left in between. Germline CDR1 reads SNHLY; CDR2 reads FYNNEI. The CDR3 has 14 amino acids. CDR3 nucleotide sequence: TGTGCCAGCACGAAAGGACACCCGAACACTGAAGCTTTCTTT. This codes for CASTKGHPNTEAFF.

This rearrangement joins TRBV4-1 to TRBJ2-5; 10 nucleotides match TRBD2. V shed 3 bases and J 11 bases; nucleotides not matched to a gene: 15. CDR1 is MGHRA, CDR2 YSYEKL, per germline. CDR3 length equals 16 residues. CDR3 sequence: CASSHPPGTSESKQYF. CDR3 bases: TGCGCCAGCAGCCACCCACCCGGGACTAGCGAGAGCAAGCAGTACTTC.

The CDR3 nucleotides read TGCGCCAGCAGCTTGCAGGGGAGGGGGTACAATGAGCAGTTCTTC. Residues: CASSLQGRGYNEQFF. V and J are TRBV5-1 and TRBJ2-1; weak D call: TRBD2 (7 bases). There are 15 residues in the CDR3. Germline V gene lookup returns CDR1 SGHRS and CDR2 YFSETQ. V was shortened by 1 base and J by 4 bases, with 12 bases between the two germline ends.

The J gene is TRBJ2-1, the V gene TRBV29-1; a possible D gene is TRBD2 (6 bases). V shed 7 bases and J shed 4 bases, with 17 bases lying between them. CDR1 and CDR2 from the germline V gene are SQVTM and ANQGSEA. The CDR3 loop spans 14 amino acids. CDR3 bases: TGCAGCGCTCCGGGACTCCCCGTTTACAATGAGCAGTTCTTC. It is translated as CSAPGLPVYNEQFF.

V usage is TRBV27 and J usage is TRBJ1-1; 9 nucleotides match TRBD1. This CDR3 has 14 residues. Losses at the gene ends were 6 bases for V and 1 base for J; bases not matched to a gene: 3. Looked up from germline, CDR1 is MNHEY and CDR2 is SMNVEV (reference sequence). CDR3 in DNA: TGTGCCAGCAGGGGGACAGGGAAGAACACTGAAGCTTTCTTT. Translation gives CASRGTGKNTEAFF.

The chain combines TRBV28 with TRBJ2-7; possibly TRBD1 for D (6 bases). The CDR3 is 14 amino acids. Trimming pared 3 bases from V and 3 bases from J, leaving 12 bases between. Germline V lookup: CDR1 MDHEN, CDR2 SYDVKM. The CDR3 region is CASSLGAPLYEQYF. In DNA form, the CDR3 reads TGTGCCAGCAGTTTGGGGGCTCCTCTCTACGAGCAGTACTTC. Using reference TRBV28 and TRBJ2-7 for the parts outside the CDR3, the full variable domain is DVKVTQSSRYLVKRTGEKVFLECVQDMDHENMFWYRQDPGLGLRLIYFSYDVKMKEKGDIPEGYSVSREKKERFSLILESASTNQTSMYLCASSLGAPLYEQYFGPGTRLTVT.

The CDR3 protein is CASSDLAGVVYEQYF. DNA of the CDR3: TGTGCCAGCAGTGATCTAGCGGGAGTAGTCTACGAGCAGTACTTC. The genes are TRBV5-5 and TRBJ2-7; 10 bases are a match to TRBD2. This CDR3 contains 15 residues. Trimming cost V 5 bases and J 3 bases; bases outside gene matches: 8. CDR1 and CDR2 from the germline V gene are SGHKS and YYEKEE (reference sequence).

The DNA for the CDR3 is TGTGCCAGCTCACTTACCGGGGTTTTCAATGAAAAACTGTTTTTT. Its translation: CASSLTGVFNEKLFF. The rearrangement joins TRBV18 to TRBJ1-4; D unresolved. Trimming removed 4 bases from V and 5 bases from J, with 14 bases in between. CDR1 is KGHSH and CDR2 is LQKENI in the germline V gene. This CDR3 has 15 residues.

Comments on this clone: Sequence at one end of the junction differs from germline and may be a read error. The rearrangement uses TRBV29-1 and TRBJ2-1; D is unresolved. Germline V CDR1 and CDR2: SQVTM, ANQGSEA. CDR3 length: 9 amino acids. The CDR3, as DNA: TGCAGCGTTGGTATGAGAGGCGTCTTC. Translated, it gives CSVGMRGVF.